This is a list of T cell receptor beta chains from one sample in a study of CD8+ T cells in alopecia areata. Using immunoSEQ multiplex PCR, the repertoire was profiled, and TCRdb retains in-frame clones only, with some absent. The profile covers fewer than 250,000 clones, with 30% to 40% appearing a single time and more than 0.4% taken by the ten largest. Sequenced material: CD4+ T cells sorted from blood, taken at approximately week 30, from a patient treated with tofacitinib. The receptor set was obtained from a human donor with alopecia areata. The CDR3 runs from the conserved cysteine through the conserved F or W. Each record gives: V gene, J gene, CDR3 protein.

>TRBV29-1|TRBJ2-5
CSGDRGGETQYF
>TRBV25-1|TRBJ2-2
CASTRTGANTGELFF
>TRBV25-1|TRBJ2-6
CARGPDRSPGLTF
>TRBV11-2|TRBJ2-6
CASSPGTGVNLANVLTF
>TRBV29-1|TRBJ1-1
CSGGTANTEAFF
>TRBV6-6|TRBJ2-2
CASSSRDFRELFF
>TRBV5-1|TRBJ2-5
CASSRGLAGAQETQYF
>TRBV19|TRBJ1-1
CASSIRGTEAFF
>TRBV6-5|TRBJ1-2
CASRNRESGGYTF
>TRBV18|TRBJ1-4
CASSRQGPNEKLFF
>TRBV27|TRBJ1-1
CASSLMGFGQGAFF
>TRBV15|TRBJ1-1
CATSPGVTEAFF
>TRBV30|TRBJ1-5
CAWSPHPNQPQHF
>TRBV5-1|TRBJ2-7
CASSPDKFGQYF
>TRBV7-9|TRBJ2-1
CASSLGANNEQFF
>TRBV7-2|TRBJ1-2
CASSLVKDRLRGYTF
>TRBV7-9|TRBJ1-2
CASSLDVRSGYTF
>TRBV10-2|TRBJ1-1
CASSESKMNTEAFF
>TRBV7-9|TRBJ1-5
CASSMGQGFQPQHF
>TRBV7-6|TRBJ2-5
CASSLAGELETQYF
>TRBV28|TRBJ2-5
CASSLGGGETQYF
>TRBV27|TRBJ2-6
CASSIIPSGANVLTF
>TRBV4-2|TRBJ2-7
CASSQDRDGLWEQYF
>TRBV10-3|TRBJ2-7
CAISRGQGSLYEQYF
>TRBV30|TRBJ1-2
CAWSVKQVWGHGYTF
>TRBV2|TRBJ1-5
CASRGYNQPQHF
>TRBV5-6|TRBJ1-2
CASSNMGHTYGYTF
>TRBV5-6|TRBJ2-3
CASSLPRTSGGADTQYF
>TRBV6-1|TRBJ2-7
CASSAQGGYEQYF
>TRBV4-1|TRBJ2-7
CASSQQTGGRYEQYF
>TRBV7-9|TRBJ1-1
CASSLFPQEAFF
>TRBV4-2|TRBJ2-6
CASSQDLSGGRGANVLTF
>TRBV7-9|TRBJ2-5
CASSAGIGAQETQYF